This T cell receptor (beta chain) was recovered during a study of T cell repertoires in cytomegalovirus infection. The wider study: An indication of both CMV infection and matching HLA type came from public TCR beta signatures.

MiXCR was run by TCRdb on the reads, yielding one entry per CDR3 protein. The profile covers about 460,000 distinct CDR3 sequences, with about 11% appearing a single time and roughly 10% taken by the ten largest. This clonotype was found many times. Its antigen is currently unknown. V lost 0 bases and J 8 bases, leaving 16 bases between the germline ends. Germline CDR1 is ENHRY and CDR2 is SYGVKD. The CDR3 is 15 amino acids. Notes on the study in general: Summed frequency of shared TCR beta families picked out CMV carriers who also had the relevant HLA. There were HLA-C-restricted CMV-specific TCR beta clonotypes dominating the ex vivo response.

J is TRBJ1-2 and V is TRBV10-3, with TRBD1 as a possible D gene (5 bases). Sample: PBMCs. The receptor was isolated from a human donor in good health (CMV status not recorded). Some clones in this sample may be carry-over from other donors' samples. CDR3 sequence (DNA): TGTGCCATCAGTGAGTCCGAAGGGGCTCAGGGAGGCTACACCTTC. Translation gives CAISESEGAQGGYTF.